The clone carrying this TCR beta chain was observed a handful of times. Antigen: not known. For TCR, cDNA came from 5'RACE template switching, which added a universal primer site and UMIs. MiXCR was run by TCRdb on the 5' RACE reads, yielding one entry per CDR3 protein. The sample has hundreds of thousands of distinct CDR3 sequences, 9% to 15% seen once. This sample was taken from a study of T cells after yellow fever vaccination. About the study: Fractions low in cell number were prepared with SMART-Seq v4 Ultra Low Input.

Germline lookup yields CDR1 SGDLS and CDR2 YYNGEE. The CDR3 consists of 14 residues. Trimming took 4 bases from V and 3 from J, leaving 13 bases between them. Broader study findings: Re-detected after boosting: most primary clones, about 95% of CD4 and roughly 90% of CD8.

This TCR was sampled from a man between 25 and 39 years old who received the YFV17D yellow fever vaccine. Sequenced here: PBMCs, sampled on the day of the yellow fever booster vaccination. The V gene is TRBV9, the J gene TRBJ1-1; weak D call: TRBD1 (6 bases). In DNA, the CDR3 is TGTGCCAGCAGCCCCAGGGGCACGGACACTGAAGCTTTCTTT. As protein: CASSPRGTDTEAFF.